This is a list of T cell receptor beta chains from one sample in a study of blood T cells in healthy people across ages. TCRdb itself ran the 5' RACE reads through MiXCR, one entry per CDR3 protein. This sample has approximately 1,700,000 distinct CDR3 sequences, with about two fifths found just once. The specimen was blood. The receptors derive from a human donor in good health. CDR3s include the opening cysteine and the closing phenylalanine or tryptophan. Each record gives: CDR3 protein, J gene, V gene, CDR3 length, clone size. Not all rows give a size; the values are once, few, many and, for expanded clones, a class.

cdr3_aa: CASSPRVSGTTDTQYF; j_call: TRBJ2-3; v_call: TRBV18; cdr3_length: 16; clone_size: .
cdr3_aa: CASSYASPTSLNTDTQYF; j_call: TRBJ2-3; v_call: TRBV7-2; cdr3_length: 18; clone_size: few
cdr3_aa: CATQKGHGGEQFF; j_call: TRBJ2-1; v_call: TRBV6-6; cdr3_length: 13; clone_size: few
cdr3_aa: CASSLRTGAGGPGDTQYF; j_call: TRBJ2-3; v_call: TRBV27; cdr3_length: 18; clone_size: .
cdr3_aa: CASSLGAGPSNQPQHF; j_call: TRBJ1-5; v_call: TRBV7-2; cdr3_length: 16; clone_size: few
cdr3_aa: CATSSYSGTGYNEQFF; j_call: TRBJ2-1; v_call: TRBV15; cdr3_length: 16; clone_size: .
cdr3_aa: CASSVAAGYEQYF; j_call: TRBJ2-7; v_call: TRBV9; cdr3_length: 13; clone_size: .
cdr3_aa: CASSHPPGGLAYNEQFF; j_call: TRBJ2-1; v_call: TRBV4-2; cdr3_length: 17; clone_size: .
cdr3_aa: CASSPTRQGRIEAFF; j_call: TRBJ1-1; v_call: TRBV5-5; cdr3_length: 15; clone_size: .
cdr3_aa: CASSLGGRLEKLFF; j_call: TRBJ1-4; v_call: TRBV12-3/TRBV12-4; cdr3_length: 14; clone_size: few
cdr3_aa: CASTQDGIGAEAFF; j_call: TRBJ1-1; v_call: TRBV2; cdr3_length: 14; clone_size: .
cdr3_aa: CSARRESRGEKLFF; j_call: TRBJ1-4; v_call: TRBV20-1; cdr3_length: 14; clone_size: .
cdr3_aa: CSARDRGQRKAFF; j_call: TRBJ1-1; v_call: TRBV20-1; cdr3_length: 13; clone_size: .
cdr3_aa: CASATGTSRTDTQYF; j_call: TRBJ2-3; v_call: TRBV7-2; cdr3_length: 15; clone_size: many
cdr3_aa: CAISFTSGRASEQFF; j_call: TRBJ2-1; v_call: TRBV10-3; cdr3_length: 15; clone_size: .
cdr3_aa: CASSPSAGATGELFF; j_call: TRBJ2-2; v_call: TRBV7-2; cdr3_length: 15; clone_size: few
cdr3_aa: CASSRDTVVTDTQYF; j_call: TRBJ2-3; v_call: TRBV7-9; cdr3_length: 15; clone_size: .
cdr3_aa: CASSLAGTRDAQYF; j_call: TRBJ2-3; v_call: TRBV11-3; cdr3_length: 14; clone_size: .
cdr3_aa: CASSYMGTSSGEQYF; j_call: TRBJ2-7; v_call: TRBV6-2/TRBV6-3; cdr3_length: 15; clone_size: few
cdr3_aa: CASSLYSGVYEQYF; j_call: TRBJ2-7; v_call: TRBV5-1; cdr3_length: 14; clone_size: few
cdr3_aa: CASIRTGGWSEAFF; j_call: TRBJ1-1; v_call: TRBV2; cdr3_length: 14; clone_size: .
cdr3_aa: CASSAAKDTPNEQFF; j_call: TRBJ2-1; v_call: TRBV9; cdr3_length: 15; clone_size: .
cdr3_aa: CASSYSQVQETQYF; j_call: TRBJ2-5; v_call: TRBV6-2/TRBV6-3; cdr3_length: 14; clone_size: many
cdr3_aa: CASSVRTSGDVTDTRYF; j_call: TRBJ2-3; v_call: TRBV7-2; cdr3_length: 17; clone_size: .
cdr3_aa: CASSPTGTGMNEQYF; j_call: TRBJ2-7; v_call: TRBV18; cdr3_length: 15; clone_size: .
cdr3_aa: CASSQAFDQPMEYEQYF; j_call: TRBJ2-7; v_call: TRBV4-3; cdr3_length: 17; clone_size: few
cdr3_aa: CASSLDGGKHTQYF; j_call: TRBJ2-3; v_call: TRBV7-2; cdr3_length: 14; clone_size: .
cdr3_aa: CASSRTSGGTNTEAFF; j_call: TRBJ1-1; v_call: TRBV5-1; cdr3_length: 16; clone_size: .
cdr3_aa: CASSLAMEGQFF; j_call: TRBJ2-1; v_call: TRBV7-2; cdr3_length: 12; clone_size: .
cdr3_aa: CASRDTGGEGIEQYF; j_call: .; v_call: TRBV28; cdr3_length: 15; clone_size: .
cdr3_aa: CASSPGQGRQTQYF; j_call: TRBJ2-5; v_call: TRBV7-2; cdr3_length: 14; clone_size: few
cdr3_aa: CTSSWGFGDTQYF; j_call: TRBJ2-3; v_call: TRBV7-3; cdr3_length: 13; clone_size: .
cdr3_aa: CASSFGLTGVQETQYF; j_call: TRBJ2-5; v_call: TRBV7-2; cdr3_length: 16; clone_size: .
cdr3_aa: CASSLARTGVSEQFF; j_call: TRBJ2-1; v_call: TRBV7-9; cdr3_length: 15; clone_size: few